This T cell receptor beta chain was observed in a study of T-cell memory formation after mild COVID-19. Study findings and constraints: CD4/CD8 balance held among clones contracting day 15 to 85, and later expanders leaned CD4+.

TCRdb processed the 5' RACE reads anew with MiXCR; each CDR3 protein has one entry. The sample consists of just under 150,000 distinct CDR3 sequences, 6% to 7% of them appearing once. Germline CDR1 is DFQATT and CDR2 is SNEGSKA (reference sequence). Trimming pared 6 bases from V and 5 bases from J, leaving 11 bases between. This CDR3 spans 12 amino acids. This clonotype was detected ten times or more. The antigen is not known. Source material: PBMCs or a T cell subset sorted from them (not recorded which). The chain joins TRBV20-1 to TRBJ2-1; no firm D call. The receptor's source is an adult woman who had mild COVID-19 (a few samples of this study predate the infection). Cell type and time point are not known. The CDR3, as DNA: TGCAGTGCCCCGGCGGTCCACAATGAGCAGTTCTTC. This sequence encodes CSAPAVHNEQFF.